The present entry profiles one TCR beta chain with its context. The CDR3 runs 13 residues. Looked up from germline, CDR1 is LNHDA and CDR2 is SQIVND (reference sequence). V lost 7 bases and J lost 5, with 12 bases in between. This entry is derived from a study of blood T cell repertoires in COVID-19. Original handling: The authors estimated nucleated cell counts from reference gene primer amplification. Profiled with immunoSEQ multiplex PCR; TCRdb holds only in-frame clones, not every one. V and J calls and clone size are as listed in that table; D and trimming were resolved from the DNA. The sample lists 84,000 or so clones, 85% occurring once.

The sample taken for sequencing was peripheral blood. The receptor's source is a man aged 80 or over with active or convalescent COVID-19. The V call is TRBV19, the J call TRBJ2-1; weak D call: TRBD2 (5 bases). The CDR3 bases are TGTGCCAGTAAAGTCGGGAATAACAATGAGCAGTTCTTC. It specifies CASKVGNNNEQFF.